This T cell receptor (beta chain) was observed in a study of T cell clusters in autoimmune cytopenias. At the level of the study: Healthy control donors averaged about 52 years of age, with a median of nearly 60 years. Per sample, median TRB depth was approximately 54,000 reads, yielding a median roughly 2,200 distinct clonotypes.

TRB was amplified from 250 ng of peripheral blood genomic DNA per sample. Multiplex touch-down PCR amplified TRB using TRB-A and TRB-B pools in one tube. TCRdb derives one entry per CDR3 protein from the multiplex PCR reads, leaving out DNA. Here the sample table reports 3,500 to 4,000 distinct CDR3 sequences. The same data also contributed to another study, on T cell repertoires in aging, cancer and after chemotherapy. From that study: In cancer patients, declining TCR diversity with age involved lost richness and lost evenness.

The receptor was derived from a human donor in good health. Sequences were obtained from peripheral blood.

CDR3 protein: CASEDSGSGGDTQYF. This rearrangement joins TRBV11-1 to TRBJ2-3; checking the TCRdb D call of TRBD2 is not possible without DNA. The CDR3 is 15 amino acids. Germline CDR1 reads SGHAT; CDR2 reads FQDESV (reference sequence).